The 23 T cell receptor beta chains given below trace back to one sample, sequenced in a study of blood T cell repertoires in COVID-19. Assay used: immunoSEQ multiplex PCR; TCRdb lists only in-frame clones, some missing. The data show roughly 140,000 clones, roughly 84% seen once. Input material: peripheral blood. Receptor source: a woman between 55 and 75 years old with COVID-19, enrolled during active disease.

This clone was seen more than once but under ten times. The J gene is TRBJ1-4, the V gene TRBV30; D might be TRBD1 (5 bases). Trimming shortened V by 1 base and J by 6 bases, and 15 bases separated the two germline ends. The germline gives CDR1 GTSNPN, CDR2 SVGIG (reference sequence). The CDR3 totals 15 residues. The CDR3 spells CAWSGLSGGDEKLFF. As DNA, the CDR3 is TGTGCCTGGAGTGGCCTCTCGGGGGGTGATGAAAAACTGTTTTTT.

The V gene is TRBV7-3, the J gene TRBJ1-1; TRBD1 matches at 9 bases. Trimming took 5 bases from V and 2 from J; bases not matched to a gene: 6. The CDR3 contains 15 residues. CDR1 and CDR2 (germline): SGHTA, FQGTGA. The CDR3 is CASSLMTGGNTEAFF. The CDR3 DNA follows: TGTGCCAGCAGCCTGATGACAGGGGGAAACACTGAAGCTTTCTTT.

V gene TRBV12-3 or TRBV12-4 combines with J gene TRBJ1-5, with 7 bases that match TRBD1. V lost 4 bases to trimming and J lost 4 bases; unmatched junction nucleotides: 1. The CDR3 runs 13 residues. The CDR3 reads CASSSTGNQPQHF. Written as DNA, the CDR3 is TGTGCCAGCAGTTCGACAGGGAATCAGCCCCAGCATTTT.

The genes are TRBV6-4 and TRBJ1-6; D is ambiguous. The CDR3 extends over 14 amino acids. With 3 bases removed from V and 6 bases from J, the gap between germline ends came to 9 bases. In germline, CDR1 is MRHNA, CDR2 SNTAGT. The CDR3 coding sequence is TGTGCCAGCAGTGATTACAGCTCTAATTCACCCCTCCACTTT. Protein: CASSDYSSNSPLHF.

This chain links TRBV7-2 with TRBJ2-7; the match to TRBD2 covers 8 bases. V lost 7 bases and J lost 6; bases outside the gene matches: 11. The CDR3 is made up of 14 amino acids. CDR1 SGHTA and CDR2 FQGNSA come from the germline V gene. CDR3 sequence (DNA): TGTGCCAGCAAGCTCTCGCGGGAGGCTGGCGAGCAGTACTTC. Encoded protein: CASKLSREAGEQYF.

The DNA of the CDR3 is TGTGCCAGCAGCGAATTTAGGACTAGGACCGATTACGAGCAGTACTTC. Translated, it gives CASSEFRTRTDYEQYF. The rearrangement uses TRBV7-9 and TRBJ2-7; 7 bases agree with TRBD2. V lost 5 bases to trimming and J lost 4 bases; unmatched junction nucleotides: 14. This CDR3 is built from 16 residues. Germline CDR1 is SEHNR and CDR2 is FQNEAQ (reference sequence). Drawing the rest from reference TRBV7-9 and TRBJ2-7, the complete variable domain is DTGVSQNPRHKITKRGQNVTFRCDPISEHNRLYWYRQTLGQGPEFLTYFQNEAQLEKSRLLSDRFSAERPKGSFSTLEIQRTEQGDSAMYLCASSEFRTRTDYEQYFGPGTRLTVT.

The rearrangement links TRBV6-7 to TRBJ1-4; D call uncertain. TRBV6-7 is known as an ORF, though its function is uncertain. V was clipped by 0 bases and J by 0 bases, with 14 bases between them. This CDR3 has 18 residues. The CDR3 here is CASSYSTTARATNEKLFF. CDR3 sequence (DNA): TGTGCCAGCAGTTACTCGACAACGGCCAGAGCAACTAATGAAAAACTGTTTTTT.

V and J are TRBV6-6 and TRBJ1-1; TRBD1 matches at 7 bases. CDR1 is MNHNY, CDR2 SVGAGI, per germline (reference sequence). The V gene end was trimmed by 6 bases and the J gene end by 1 base; junction bases not matched to a gene: 5. CDR3 length: 14 amino acids. DNA for the CDR3: TGTGCCAGCAGGACCGGGACAGCGAACACTGAAGCTTTCTTT. It yields the protein CASRTGTANTEAFF.

The rearrangement uses TRBV19 and TRBJ1-1; 7 nucleotides agree with TRBD1. CDR1 and CDR2 (germline): LNHDA, SQIVND (reference sequence). This CDR3 is built from 14 residues. V was pared by 2 bases and J by 4 bases, with 4 bases of the junction left unmatched. The CDR3 reads CASSIPRGFTEAFF. In DNA, the CDR3 is TGTGCCAGTAGTATACCCAGGGGGTTCACTGAAGCTTTCTTT.

This rearrangement joins TRBV3-1 (or the pseudogene TRBV3-2) to TRBJ1-2, with 8 bases fitting TRBD1. CDR1 LGHDT and CDR2 YNNKEL come from the germline V gene (reference sequence). V shed 2 bases and J 5 bases; nucleotides not matched to a gene: 7. The CDR3 loop spans 15 amino acids. The CDR3 DNA is TGTGCCAGCAGCCAACCCGGGACAGGCCAGTATGGCTACACCTTC. This codes for CASSQPGTGQYGYTF.

The rearrangement uses TRBV29-1 and TRBJ1-1; 7 bases are a match to TRBD1. CDR1 and CDR2 (germline): SQVTM, ANQGSEA. With 4 bases clipped from V and 1 base from J, the junction kept 3 bases outside the gene matches. The CDR3 runs 13 residues. The CDR3 bases are TGCAGCGTTGGACAGGGCAAGAACACTGAAGCTTTCTTT. Its protein is CSVGQGKNTEAFF.

This clone came up a few times. The J gene is TRBJ1-1, the V gene TRBV18; no firm D call. The CDR3 is 13 residues long. V was cut by 9 bases and J by 0 bases, with 11 bases left in between. Germline V gene sequence: CDR1 KGHSH, CDR2 LQKENI. Here the CDR3 reads CASSLGLNTEAFF. The CDR3 bases are TGTGCCAGTTCCCTAGGCCTGAACACTGAAGCTTTCTTT.

This chain uses TRBV9 with TRBJ2-1; 14 bases match TRBD2. V shed 5 bases and J 8 bases; nucleotides not matched to a gene: 6. Germline CDR1 is SGDLS and CDR2 is YYNGEE. The CDR3 runs 15 residues. CDR3 in amino acids: CASRGGTSGSHEQFF. CDR3 nucleotide sequence: TGTGCCAGCAGGGGGGGGACTAGCGGGAGTCATGAGCAGTTCTTC.

The V gene is TRBV5-8, the J gene TRBJ1-1, with D unresolved. Trimming stripped 5 bases from V and 0 bases from J, with 11 bases between. In germline, CDR1 is SGHTS, CDR2 YDEGEE. This CDR3 is 14 amino acids long. CDR3 sequence (DNA): TGTGCCAGCAGAACTTATCAGGTGAACACTGAAGCTTTCTTT. Amino acids: CASRTYQVNTEAFF.

The CDR3 bases are TGTGCCAGCAGCCCTCGGACTAGCGGGTGGGCCACAGATACGCAGTATTTT. Translation gives CASSPRTSGWATDTQYF. The chain employs TRBV5-8 and TRBJ2-3; 11 nucleotides align to TRBD2. V trimming: 4 bases; J trimming: 2 bases; junction bases outside the gene matches: 9. This CDR3 is built from 17 residues. Looked up from germline, CDR1 is SGHTS and CDR2 is YDEGEE.

The chain recombines TRBV21-1 with TRBJ2-2; TRBD1 reflects the table's D call only, with no check against the DNA. TRBV21-1 is a pseudogene segment. CDR3 length: 16 amino acids. CDR3 bases: TGTGCCAGCAGCCCAACCCCCGGGCAGGGAACCGGGGAGCTGTTTTTT. Translation gives CASSPTPGQGTGELFF.

J is TRBJ1-1 and V is TRBV19; unclear D gene. CDR1 and CDR2 from the germline V gene are LNHDA and SQIVND (reference sequence). The CDR3 is 15 amino acids. The ends were cut back, 3 bases at V and 1 base at J, with 12 bases in the middle. In DNA form, the CDR3 reads TGTGCCAGTAGTATCGGCGGTGTCCAGAACACTGAAGCTTTCTTT. Translated: CASSIGGVQNTEAFF.

The chain employs TRBV7-9 and TRBJ2-5; the D is unclear. V shed 11 bases and J shed 3 bases, with 10 bases lying between them. The V gene's germline CDR1 is SEHNR and CDR2 FQNEAQ (reference sequence). The CDR3 has 11 amino acids. The CDR3 reads CAVPSEETQYF. The CDR3 DNA sequence: TGTGCCGTCCCCTCCGAAGAGACCCAGTACTTC.

CDR3 region: CSGRTGGVRTEAFF. As DNA, the CDR3 is TGCAGCGGACGGACAGGGGGAGTGAGGACTGAAGCTTTCTTT. The chain is built from TRBV29-1 and TRBJ1-1; TRBD1 matches 10 bases. In germline, CDR1 is SQVTM, CDR2 ANQGSEA. This CDR3 spans 14 amino acids. V shed 7 bases and J 5 bases; nucleotides not matched to a gene: 10.

The chain links TRBV29-1 to TRBJ2-7, with no clear D. CDR1 and CDR2 from the germline V gene are SQVTM and ANQGSEA. V was clipped by 5 bases and J by 2 bases, with 10 bases between them. This CDR3 has 12 amino acids. The DNA of the CDR3 is TGCAGCGTTAAAACCTCAGCCTACGAGCAGTACTTC. This gives the protein CSVKTSAYEQYF.

The chain uses TRBV18 and TRBJ1-4, with D unclear. There are 12 residues in the CDR3. The germline gives CDR1 KGHSH, CDR2 LQKENI. The V end was cut by 4 bases, the J end by 12 bases, with 12 bases between. The chain's CDR3 is CASSLGEGELFF. The DNA of the CDR3 is TGTGCCAGCTCACTCGGAGAGGGAGAACTGTTTTTT. Using reference TRBV18 and TRBJ1-4 for the parts outside the CDR3, the full variable domain is NAGVMQNPRHLVRRRGQEARLRCSPMKGHSHVYWYRQLPEEGLKFMVYLQKENIIDESGMPKERFSAEFPKEGPSILRIQQVVRGDSAAYFCASSLGEGELFFGSGTQLSVL.

This clone was counted a single time. The chain carries TRBV6-5 and TRBJ1-5; D ambiguous. The CDR3 has 15 residues. Germline V gene sequence: CDR1 MNHEY, CDR2 SVGAGI. V dropped 7 bases and J dropped 8 bases, with 21 bases sitting between them. The CDR3 sequence is CASIHREPLSEPQHF. CDR3 DNA sequence: TGTGCCAGCATCCACCGGGAACCGCTTTCAGAGCCCCAGCATTTT.

The chain employs TRBV7-9 and TRBJ1-3, with unresolved D. The CDR3 is 13 amino acids. The V end was cut by 4 bases, the J end by 1 base, with 5 bases between. Germline CDR1 reads SEHNR; CDR2 reads FQNEAQ (reference sequence). The CDR3 DNA follows: TGTGCCAGCAGCTCCGAGTCTGGAAACACCATATATTTT. Its translation is CASSSESGNTIYF.